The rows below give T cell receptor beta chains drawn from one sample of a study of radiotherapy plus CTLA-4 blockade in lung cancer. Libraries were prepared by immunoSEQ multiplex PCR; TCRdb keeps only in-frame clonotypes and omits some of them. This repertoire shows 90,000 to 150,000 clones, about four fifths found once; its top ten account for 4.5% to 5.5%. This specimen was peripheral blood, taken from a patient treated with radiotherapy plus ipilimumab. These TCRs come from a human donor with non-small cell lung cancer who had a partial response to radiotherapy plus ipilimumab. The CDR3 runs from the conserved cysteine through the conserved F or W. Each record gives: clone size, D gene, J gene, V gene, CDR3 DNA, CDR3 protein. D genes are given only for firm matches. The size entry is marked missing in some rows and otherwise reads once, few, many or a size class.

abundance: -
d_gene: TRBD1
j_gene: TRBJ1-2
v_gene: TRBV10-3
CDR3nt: TGTGCCATAGAGGACAGGGGGGCCTATGGCTACACCTTC
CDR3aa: CAIEDRGAYGYTF

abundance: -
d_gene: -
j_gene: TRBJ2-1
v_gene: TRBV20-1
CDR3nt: TGCAGTGCTAGGTCTGACAATGAGCAGTTCTTC
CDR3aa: CSARSDNEQFF

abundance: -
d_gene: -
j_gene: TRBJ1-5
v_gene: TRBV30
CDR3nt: TGTGCCTGGAGTGTAAGCTTATATCAGCCCCAGCATTTT
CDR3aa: CAWSVSLYQPQHF

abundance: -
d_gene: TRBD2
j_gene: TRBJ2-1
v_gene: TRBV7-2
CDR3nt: TGTGCCAGCAGCGTCTCTAGCGGGCTCTCTAACAATGAGCAGTTCTTC
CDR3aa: CASSVSSGLSNNEQFF

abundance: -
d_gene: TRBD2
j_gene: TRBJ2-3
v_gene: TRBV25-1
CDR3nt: TGTGCCAGCGGGACTAGCGGGAGGGGCACAGATACGCAGTATTTT
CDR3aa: CASGTSGRGTDTQYF

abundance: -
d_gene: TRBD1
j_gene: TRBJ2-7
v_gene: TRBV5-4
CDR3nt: TGTGCCAGCAGATCCGGGACAGACCCTTACGAGCAGTACTTC
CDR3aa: CASRSGTDPYEQYF

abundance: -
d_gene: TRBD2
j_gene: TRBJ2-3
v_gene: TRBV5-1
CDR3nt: TGCGCCAGCAGCTTGGGACTAGCGGGACAATATTCCACAGATACGCAGTATTTT
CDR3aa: CASSLGLAGQYSTDTQYF

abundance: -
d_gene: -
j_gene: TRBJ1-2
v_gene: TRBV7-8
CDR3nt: TGTGCCAGCAGCTTATTAGGGAGTTTTGGGACTTACACCTTC
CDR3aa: CASSLLGSFGTYTF

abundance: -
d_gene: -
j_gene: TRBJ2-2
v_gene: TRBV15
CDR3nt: TGTGCCACCAGCACCTTTGGAGCCAACTTACTGTTTTTT
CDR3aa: CATSTFGANLLFF

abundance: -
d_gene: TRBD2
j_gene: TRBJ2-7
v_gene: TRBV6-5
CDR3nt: TGTGCCAGCAGTCGACTAGCGGGAGCCTACGAGCAGTACTTC
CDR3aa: CASSRLAGAYEQYF

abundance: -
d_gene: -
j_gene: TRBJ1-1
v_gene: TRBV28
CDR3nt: TGTGCCAGCAGTTTACCCCTCCGGGAGCCCCAGAACACTGAAGCTTTCTTT
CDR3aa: CASSLPLREPQNTEAFF

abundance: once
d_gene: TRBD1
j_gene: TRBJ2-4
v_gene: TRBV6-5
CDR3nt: TGTGCCAGCATCTTCCGGACAGGGCCTGGTATTCAGTACTTC
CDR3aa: CASIFRTGPGIQYF

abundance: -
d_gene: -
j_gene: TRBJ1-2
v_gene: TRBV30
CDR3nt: TGTGCCTGGAGGCAAGCACGTTTACAGGGAGAGTATGGCTACACCTTC
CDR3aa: CAWRQARLQGEYGYTF

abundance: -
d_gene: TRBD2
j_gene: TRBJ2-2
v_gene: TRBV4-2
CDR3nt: TGTGCCAGCAGCGCACTAGCGGGTTACACCGGGGAGCTGTTTTTT
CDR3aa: CASSALAGYTGELFF

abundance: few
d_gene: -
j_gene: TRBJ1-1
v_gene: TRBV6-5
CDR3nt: TGTGCCAGCAGTCCGGGAACTGAAGCTTTCTTT
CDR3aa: CASSPGTEAFF

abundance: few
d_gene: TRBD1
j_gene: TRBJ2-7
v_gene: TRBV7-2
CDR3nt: TGTGCCAGCAGCTTAGACGGACAGGGGGCCAGGGAGCAGTACTTC
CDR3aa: CASSLDGQGAREQYF

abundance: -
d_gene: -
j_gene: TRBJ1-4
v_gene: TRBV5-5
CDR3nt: TGTGCCAGCAGCGTATCCAGGGGAATGACTAATGAAAAACTGTTTTTT
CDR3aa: CASSVSRGMTNEKLFF

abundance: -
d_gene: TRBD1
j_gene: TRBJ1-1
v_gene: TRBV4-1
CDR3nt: TGCGCCAGCAGCCAGGGACAGGGGTCGGACACTGAAGCTTTCTTT
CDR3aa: CASSQGQGSDTEAFF

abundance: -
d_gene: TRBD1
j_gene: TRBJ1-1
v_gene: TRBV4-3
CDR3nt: TGCGCCAGCAGCCGCGGACAGGGGCCGAACACTGAAGCTTTCTTT
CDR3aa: CASSRGQGPNTEAFF

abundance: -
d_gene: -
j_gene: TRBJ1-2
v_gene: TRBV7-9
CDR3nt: TGTGCCAGCAGCTTAGGCTCAGGGACTACAGACTATGGCTACACCTTC
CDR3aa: CASSLGSGTTDYGYTF

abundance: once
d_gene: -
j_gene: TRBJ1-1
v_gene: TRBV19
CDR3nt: TGTGCCAGTAGTATAGACTCCGGGACTGGTATCCGGAAAGCTTTCTTT
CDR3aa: CASSIDSGTGIRKAFF

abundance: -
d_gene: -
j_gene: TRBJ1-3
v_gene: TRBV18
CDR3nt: TGTGCCAGCTCAAGTTCCCCACCGAGAGGGAGCTCTGGAAACACCATATATTTT
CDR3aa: CASSSSPPRGSSGNTIYF

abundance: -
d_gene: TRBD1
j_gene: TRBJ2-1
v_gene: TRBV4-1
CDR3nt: TGCGCCAGCAGCCAAGATGCCGCAGGGGGCCCGTACAATGAGCAGTTCTTC
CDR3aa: CASSQDAAGGPYNEQFF

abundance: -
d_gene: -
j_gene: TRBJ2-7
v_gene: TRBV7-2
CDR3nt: TGTGCCAGCAGCCCGAGCTCCTACGAGCAGTACTTC
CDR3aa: CASSPSSYEQYF

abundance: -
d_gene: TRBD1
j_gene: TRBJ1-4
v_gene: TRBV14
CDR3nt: TGTGCCAGCAGCCCCCCCGGGGACAGGGCATCCGAAAAACTGTTTTTT
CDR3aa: CASSPPGDRASEKLFF

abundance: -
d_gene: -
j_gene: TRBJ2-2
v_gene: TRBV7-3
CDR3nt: TGTGCCAGCAGCCAAAGTCCTCGACGCACAGGGCTAACGAACACCGGGGAGCTGTTTTTT
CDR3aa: CASSQSPRRTGLTNTGELFF

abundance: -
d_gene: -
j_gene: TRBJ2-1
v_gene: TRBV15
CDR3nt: TGTGCCACCAGAAGAGGTACAGACTCCTACAATGAGCAGTTCTTC
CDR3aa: CATRRGTDSYNEQFF

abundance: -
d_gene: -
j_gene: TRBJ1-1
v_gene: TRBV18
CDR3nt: TGTGCCAGCTCACCGACTCTAGGCACTGAAGCTTTCTTT
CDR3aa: CASSPTLGTEAFF

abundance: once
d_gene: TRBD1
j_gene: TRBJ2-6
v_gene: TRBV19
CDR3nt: TGTGCCAGTAGTAGGGACAGGGGTCGAAGCTCTGGGGCCAACGTCCTGACTTTC
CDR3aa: CASSRDRGRSSGANVLTF

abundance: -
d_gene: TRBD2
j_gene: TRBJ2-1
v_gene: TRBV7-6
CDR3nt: TGTGCCAGCAGCCTACGCGATACGGCTCTAGCGGGAGTCAGGAATGAGCAGTTCTTC
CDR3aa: CASSLRDTALAGVRNEQFF

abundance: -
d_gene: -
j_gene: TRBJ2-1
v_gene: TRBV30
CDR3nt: TGTGCCTGGAGTCGGGGTGGGTCTTATCATTACAATGAGCAGTTCTTC
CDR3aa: CAWSRGGSYHYNEQFF

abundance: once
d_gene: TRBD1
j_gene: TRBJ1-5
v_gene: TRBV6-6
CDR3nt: TGTGCCACCACAGGGGGATTCGGCAATCAGCCCCAGCATTTT
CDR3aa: CATTGGFGNQPQHF

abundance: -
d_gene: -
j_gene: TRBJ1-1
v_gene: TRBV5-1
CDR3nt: TGCGCCAGCAGCCCAGACAGGTGGGGGAACACTGAAGCTTTCTTT
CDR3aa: CASSPDRWGNTEAFF

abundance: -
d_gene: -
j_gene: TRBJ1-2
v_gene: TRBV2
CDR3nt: TGTGCCAGCGGCCGAGGGCCTAACTATGGCTACACCTTC
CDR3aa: CASGRGPNYGYTF

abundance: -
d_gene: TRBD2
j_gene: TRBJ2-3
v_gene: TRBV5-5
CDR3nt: TGTGCCAGCAGCTTTACTAGCGGGAGTTTTGATACGCAGTATTTT
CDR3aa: CASSFTSGSFDTQYF

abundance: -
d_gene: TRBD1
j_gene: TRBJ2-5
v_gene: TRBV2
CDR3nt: TGTGCCAGCAGTAGAAAAGGACAGGGTTACCAAGAGACCCAGTACTTC
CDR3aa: CASSRKGQGYQETQYF

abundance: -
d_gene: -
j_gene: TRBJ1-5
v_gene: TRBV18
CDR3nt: TGTGCCAGCTCACAGCCCAATCAGCCCCAGCATTTT
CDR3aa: CASSQPNQPQHF

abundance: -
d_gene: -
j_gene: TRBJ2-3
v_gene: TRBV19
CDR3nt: TGTGCCAGTAGTACGGGAGATACGCAGTATTTT
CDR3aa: CASSTGDTQYF

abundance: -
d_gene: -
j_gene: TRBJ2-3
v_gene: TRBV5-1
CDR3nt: TGCGCCAGCAGCTTGGTGCGGTACACAGATACGCAGTATTTT
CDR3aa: CASSLVRYTDTQYF

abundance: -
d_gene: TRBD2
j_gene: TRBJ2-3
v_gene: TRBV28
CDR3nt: TGTGCCAGCAGTGGGACTAGCGGGACGGGATTGGATACGCAGTATTTT
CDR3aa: CASSGTSGTGLDTQYF

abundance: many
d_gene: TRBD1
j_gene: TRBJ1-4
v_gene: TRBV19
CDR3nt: TGTGCCAGTAAAAATGGACAGGCGCAAAATGAAAAACTGTTTTTT
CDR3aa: CASKNGQAQNEKLFF

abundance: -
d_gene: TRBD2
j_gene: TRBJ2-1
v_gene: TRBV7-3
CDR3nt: TGTGCCAGCAGCCCCGCCGGACTAGCGAAATACAATGAGCAGTTCTTC
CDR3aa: CASSPAGLAKYNEQFF

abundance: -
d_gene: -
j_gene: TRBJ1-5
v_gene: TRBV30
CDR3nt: TGTGCCTGGAGTGTACAGGGCCGGTCACGGATGACCCAGCATTTT
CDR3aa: CAWSVQGRSRMTQHF

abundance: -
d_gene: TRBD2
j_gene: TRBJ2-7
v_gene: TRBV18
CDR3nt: TGTGCCAGCTCAACGACTAGCGGGAGCTCCTACGAGCAGTACTTC
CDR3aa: CASSTTSGSSYEQYF

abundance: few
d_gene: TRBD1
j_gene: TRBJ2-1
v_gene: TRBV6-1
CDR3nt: TGTGCCAGCAGGGGCCGGGACAGGGGTGTCAATGAGCAGTTCTTC
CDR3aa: CASRGRDRGVNEQFF

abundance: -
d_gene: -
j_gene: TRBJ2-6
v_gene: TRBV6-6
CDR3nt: TGTGCCAGCAGTCAACAGGGCTCTGGGGCCAACGTCCTGACTTTC
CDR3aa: CASSQQGSGANVLTF

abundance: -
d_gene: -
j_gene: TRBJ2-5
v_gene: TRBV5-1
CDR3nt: TGCGCCAGCAGCTTGGCCGCTCGGCAGGGAGAGACCCAGTACTTC
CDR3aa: CASSLAARQGETQYF

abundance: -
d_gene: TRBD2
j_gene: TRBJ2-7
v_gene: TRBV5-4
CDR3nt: TGTGCCAGCAGCGCCTCTAGCGGGAGTGTTATCGAGCAGTACTTC
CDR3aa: CASSASSGSVIEQYF

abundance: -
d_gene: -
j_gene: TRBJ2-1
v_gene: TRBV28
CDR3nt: TGTGCCAGCAGGCGATACAATGAGCAGTTCTTC
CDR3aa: CASRRYNEQFF

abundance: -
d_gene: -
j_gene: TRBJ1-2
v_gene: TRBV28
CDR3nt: TGTGCCAGCAGTTTATATGTCGGGGTAGGGGGCTACACCTTC
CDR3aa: CASSLYVGVGGYTF

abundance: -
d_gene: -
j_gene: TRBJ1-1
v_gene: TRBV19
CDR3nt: TGTGCCAGTAGTATGACTCAATACACTGAAGCTTTCTTT
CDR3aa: CASSMTQYTEAFF

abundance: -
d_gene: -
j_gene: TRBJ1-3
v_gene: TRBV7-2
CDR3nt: TGTGCCAGCAGCTTACCAGGGGCCAGCTCTGGAAACACCATATATTTT
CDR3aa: CASSLPGASSGNTIYF

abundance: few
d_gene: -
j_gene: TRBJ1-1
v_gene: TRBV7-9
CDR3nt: TGTGCCAGCAGCTTAGCGGAGACAGGGAACACTGAAGCTTTCTTT
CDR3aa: CASSLAETGNTEAFF